This TCR beta chain was profiled in a study of blood T cell repertoires in COVID-19. Study as a whole: Sites in the United States, Italy and Spain provided acute and convalescent COVID-19 samples. In each case, the material was cDNA or gDNA derived from T cells, B-cell-depleted T cells, or PBMCs.

The assay was immunoSEQ multiplex PCR, and TCRdb's table has in-frame clones only and misses some. This sample has approximately 670,000 clones; 85% to 90% occur once, and the top ten carry over 0.2%. Source material: peripheral blood. The receptor was isolated from a young woman with acute or convalescent COVID-19.

CDR3 sequence reads: CASSIARGRDPQHF. In DNA, the CDR3 is TGTGCCAGTAGTATAGCCAGGGGGCGCGACCCCCAGCATTTT. V is TRBV19 and J is TRBJ1-5; 8 positions agree with TRBD1. The junction had 6 bases not matched to a gene; V was cut back by 1 base and J by 10 bases. In germline, CDR1 is LNHDA, CDR2 SQIVND (reference sequence). The CDR3 runs to 14 residues.